What follows is one T cell receptor beta chain and its context. The data originate from a study of blood T cell repertoires in COVID-19. At the level of the study: Sources were T cells, B-cell-depleted T cells, or PBMCs; the material itself was cDNA or gDNA.

The length of the CDR3 is 15 residues. Unmatched junction bases numbered 6, after V lost 4 bases and J lost 0 bases. Germline V lookup: CDR1 SGHRS, CDR2 YFSETQ. Assay used: immunoSEQ multiplex PCR; TCRdb lists only in-frame clones, some missing. The sample lists under 150,000 clones; around 89% were seen once. The specimen was peripheral blood. The rearrangement links TRBV5-1 to TRBJ2-7, with 8 bases lining up with TRBD2. The clonotype comes from a man aged 70-80 years with active COVID-19. The CDR3 is CASSPGRAYSYEQYF. CDR3 DNA: TGCGCCAGCAGCCCCGGGAGGGCATACTCCTACGAGCAGTACTTC.